The 26 T cell receptor beta chains in this list originate from one sample, sequenced in a study of Tregs in tolerant kidney transplant recipients (dated by TCRdb to the late 2010s). Receptors were amplified or captured by the immunoSEQ multiplex PCR assay. TCRdb provides this immuneACCESS table in a form limited to in-frame rearrangements. Some clones are lacking; in checked studies, under half of them reflect an unresolved V gene, and why the rest are absent is not known. The sample includes some 68,000 clones, with roughly 89% observed a single time. The ten largest clones take up around 4% of the sample. The specimen sequenced was CD4+ T cells from blood. The receptors come from a human donor in good health.

This rearrangement joins TRBV4-3 to TRBJ1-4; D might be TRBD1 (5 bases). The germline V gene has CDR1 LGHNA and CDR2 YSLEER. Between the trimmed V and J ends, which lost 3 bases and 6 bases, there was a span of 20 bases. This CDR3 has 17 amino acids. The CDR3, as DNA: TGCGCCAGCAGCCAGACGGGGGACCCCGGCACAGATGAAAAACTGTTTTTT. This codes for CASSQTGDPGTDEKLFF.

This clone appeared a few times. The V call is TRBV10-2, the J call TRBJ2-5; 7 bases map to TRBD1. This CDR3 contains 16 residues. Germline V gene data show CDR1 as WSHSY and CDR2 as SAAADI. V shed 4 bases and J 7 bases; nucleotides not matched to a gene: 15. CDR3 DNA: TGCGCCAGCAGTGCCGAAAACAGGGGCCAGTTAGGGACCCAGTACTTC. Its translation is CASSAENRGQLGTQYF.

This clone came up a few times. The V gene is TRBV5-1, the J gene TRBJ1-1, with 8 bases fitting TRBD1. CDR3 size: 15 residues. With V trimmed by 7 bases and J by 4 bases, 12 bases remained unmatched. Germline V gene sequence: CDR1 SGHRS, CDR2 YFSETQ. CDR3 nucleotide sequence: TGCGCCAGCGCCCGTAACAGGGGGACGGGCACTGAAGCTTTCTTT. Protein sequence: CASARNRGTGTEAFF.

V usage is TRBV7-3 and J usage is TRBJ2-5, with a possible D match to TRBD1 (5 bases). The CDR3 has 15 amino acids. V lost 3 bases to trimming and J lost 2 bases, with 13 bases between them. Germline values: CDR1 SGHTA, CDR2 FQGTGA. The CDR3 loop reads CASSLAGFGQETQYF. The CDR3 DNA reads TGTGCCAGCAGCTTGGCAGGGTTCGGGCAAGAGACCCAGTACTTC.

This clone was counted a single time. This rearrangement joins TRBV7-2 to TRBJ2-6; D is ambiguous. Trimming shortened V by 7 bases and J by 1 base, and 11 bases separated the two germline ends. In germline, CDR1 is SGHTA, CDR2 FQGNSA. This CDR3 has 15 residues. CDR3 residues: CASILTVSGANVLTF. CDR3 nucleotides: TGTGCCAGCATCCTAACCGTTTCTGGGGCCAACGTCCTGACTTTC.

The chain recombines TRBV2 with TRBJ2-7; D is unresolved. V shed 2 bases and J shed 0 bases, with 11 bases lying between them. The germline CDR1 and CDR2 sequences are SNHLY and FYNNEI. The CDR3 extends over 15 amino acids. The CDR3 DNA is TGTGCCAGCAGTGAAACCACACTTAGCTCCTACGAGCAGTACTTC. It yields the protein CASSETTLSSYEQYF.

The V and J genes are TRBV5-6 and TRBJ1-1; tentative D call: TRBD1 (5 bases). This CDR3 has 12 amino acids. V lost 0 bases, J lost 9 bases, and 9 bases lay in between. Germline CDR1 SGHDT, CDR2 YYEEEE. The CDR3 sequence is CASSLEQAKAFF. CDR3 sequence (DNA): TGTGCCAGCAGCTTGGAACAGGCAAAAGCTTTCTTT. The full variable domain, in which reference TRBV5-6 and TRBJ1-1 provide the parts outside the CDR3, is DAGVTQSPTHLIKTRGQQVTLRCSPKSGHDTVSWYQQALGQGPQFIFQYYEEEERQRGNFPDRFSGHQFPNYSSELNVNALLLGDSALYLCASSLEQAKAFFGQGTRLTVV.

The V gene is TRBV10-3, the J gene TRBJ2-3; 9 bases align to TRBD2. V lost 2 bases, J lost 5 bases, and 8 bases stayed unmatched. The CDR3 has 16 amino acids. Germline-derived CDR1 and CDR2 are ENHRY and SYGVKD. As DNA, the CDR3 is TGTGCCATCAGTGAGCCGACTAGCGGTCGAGGAGATACGCAGTATTTT. Protein: CAISEPTSGRGDTQYF.

This chain joins TRBV13 and TRBJ2-1; 11 nucleotides agree with TRBD2. The J segment lost 6 bases and the V segment lost 0 bases, leaving 7 bases of the junction unmatched. The CDR3 sequence is 17 residues long. Germline CDR1 is PRHDT and CDR2 is FYEKMQ (reference sequence). CDR3 sequence (DNA): TGTGCCAGCAGCTTAGGCAGTTTAGCGGGAGGGACCAATGAGCAGTTCTTC. Protein sequence: CASSLGSLAGGTNEQFF. Together with reference TRBV13 and TRBJ2-1, the CDR3 gives the full variable domain: AAGVIQSPRHLIKEKRETATLKCYPIPRHDTVYWYQQGPGQDPQFLISFYEKMQSDKGSIPDRFSAQQFSDYHSELNMSSLELGDSALYFCASSLGSLAGGTNEQFFGPGTRLTVL.

V gene TRBV20-1 combines with J gene TRBJ2-1, with D hard to call. In germline, CDR1 is DFQATT, CDR2 SNEGSKA (reference sequence). The CDR3 consists of 10 residues. The V end lost 3 bases, the J end lost 6 bases, and 3 bases lay between the germline ends. The CDR3: CSASSNEQFF. The CDR3 DNA follows: TGCAGTGCTAGCAGCAATGAGCAGTTCTTC.

J is TRBJ2-7 and V is TRBV5-4; no clear D gene. V lost 0 bases, J lost 5 bases, and 15 bases lay in between. Germline CDR1 SGHNT, CDR2 YYREEE (reference sequence). The CDR3 spans 15 residues. CDR3: CASSLVGQAGNEQYF. The CDR3 region has the DNA TGTGCCAGCAGCTTGGTTGGGCAGGCAGGCAACGAGCAGTACTTC.

This chain connects TRBV27 to TRBJ2-7, with D possibly TRBD1 on 5 matching bases. Germline CDR1 reads MNHEY; CDR2 reads SMNVEV (reference sequence). V lost 2 bases, J lost 3 bases, and 11 bases lay in between. CDR3 length: 14 residues. The CDR3 nucleotides read TGTGCCAGCAGTTTAAAGGACATACTCTACGAGCAGTACTTC. Its translation: CASSLKDILYEQYF.

This clone has just a few counts. The CDR3 region is CASSSLLAEYNEQFF. In nucleotides, the CDR3 is TGTGCCAGCAGTAGCCTACTAGCGGAGTACAATGAGCAGTTCTTC. The rearrangement links TRBV6-6 to TRBJ2-1; 8 nucleotides agree with TRBD2. There are 15 residues in the CDR3. Unmatched junction bases numbered 7, after V lost 5 bases and J lost 4 bases. Germline lookup yields CDR1 MNHNY and CDR2 SVGAGI (reference sequence).

V usage is TRBV29-1 and J usage is TRBJ1-3; no clear D gene. The CDR3 sequence is 14 residues long. The germline V gene encodes CDR1 SQVTM and CDR2 ANQGSEA. V was trimmed by 5 bases and J by 1 base, leaving 12 bases between them. CDR3 sequence reads: CSVLTPPSGNTIYF. DNA of the CDR3: TGCAGCGTTCTGACCCCTCCGTCTGGAAACACCATATATTTT.

The chain is built from TRBV5-1 and TRBJ2-2, with D possibly matching TRBD1 (6 bases). Germline V gene sequence: CDR1 SGHRS, CDR2 YFSETQ. The CDR3 totals 14 residues. Trimming left V 4 bases short and J 2 bases short, with 9 bases between. The DNA of the CDR3 is TGCGCCAGCAGCCGGGACACCAACACCGGGGAGCTGTTTTTT. Its protein product is CASSRDTNTGELFF.

The chain has TRBV6-5 and TRBJ1-1, with 8 nucleotides matching TRBD1. Germline V gene sequence: CDR1 MNHEY, CDR2 SVGAGI. There are 15 residues in the CDR3. V was clipped by 5 bases and J by 1 base; unmatched bases: 6. The CDR3 nucleotides read TGTGCCAGCAGTATTCTCGGGACAGGGAACACTGAAGCTTTCTTT. As protein: CASSILGTGNTEAFF.

The chain is built from TRBV4-1 and TRBJ1-3; D not resolved. V was cut by 0 bases and J by 0 bases, with 6 bases left in between. CDR1 and CDR2 from the germline V gene are MGHRA and YSYEKL. CDR3 length: 15 amino acids. CDR3 amino acids: CASSQEPSSGNTIYF. In DNA, the CDR3 is TGCGCCAGCAGCCAAGAACCCAGCTCTGGAAACACCATATATTTT.

This clone was counted a single time. V gene TRBV10-1 combines with J gene TRBJ2-5, with D maybe TRBD2 (6 bases). The CDR3 consists of 15 residues. V lost 9 bases to trimming and J lost 1 base, with 18 bases between them. Germline lookup yields CDR1 WNHNN and CDR2 SYGVQD (reference sequence). In DNA form, the CDR3 reads TGCGCCAGTCCAAAACCCCTAGCGTCCCAAGAGACCCAGTACTTC. Amino acid sequence: CASPKPLASQETQYF.

This sequence joins TRBV9 and TRBJ2-3; D remains ambiguous. The V end was cut by 5 bases, the J end by 1 base, with 17 bases between. Germline CDR1 SGDLS, CDR2 YYNGEE. There are 16 residues in the CDR3. The CDR3 sequence is CASSTALETRTDTQYF. CDR3 coding DNA: TGTGCCAGCAGTACGGCCCTAGAAACCCGCACAGATACGCAGTATTTT.

The chain uses TRBV5-4 and TRBJ2-5, with 9 bases identical to TRBD2. Unmatched junction bases numbered 14, after V lost 1 base and J lost 7 bases. Germline V gene data show CDR1 as SGHNT and CDR2 as YYREEE (reference sequence). The CDR3 runs to 17 residues. The CDR3 loop reads CASSLSLWRGGKGTQYF. CDR3 sequence (DNA): TGTGCCAGCAGCTTGTCTCTGTGGCGGGGGGGAAAGGGGACCCAGTACTTC.

The chain links TRBV19 to TRBJ2-3; D unclear. Germline V lookup: CDR1 LNHDA, CDR2 SQIVND (reference sequence). The CDR3 consists of 17 residues. V was shortened by 3 bases and J by 0 bases, with 16 bases between the two germline ends. CDR3 coding DNA: TGTGCCAGTAGTATTTTAGGTGTCGCGTCGAGCACAGATACGCAGTATTTT. This encodes CASSILGVASSTDTQYF.

The chain links TRBV19 to TRBJ2-3, with D tentatively TRBD2 (5 bases). V shed 1 base and J shed 0 bases, with 11 bases lying between them. Germline V gene lookup returns CDR1 LNHDA and CDR2 SQIVND (reference sequence). The CDR3 totals 16 residues. The CDR3 loop reads CASSIGRPPSTDTQYF. The CDR3 nucleotides read TGTGCCAGTAGTATAGGGAGGCCCCCAAGCACAGATACGCAGTATTTT. Drawing the rest from reference TRBV19 and TRBJ2-3, the complete variable domain is DGGITQSPKYLFRKEGQNVTLSCEQNLNHDAMYWYRQDPGQGLRLIYYSQIVNDFQKGDIAEGYSVSREKKESFPLTVTSAQKNPTAFYLCASSIGRPPSTDTQYFGPGTRLTVL.

J is TRBJ2-7 and V is TRBV29-1; TRBD2 aligns across 9 bases. V dropped 6 bases and J dropped 3; count of bases not matched to a gene: 9. The CDR3 covers 14 residues. Germline V lookup: CDR1 SQVTM, CDR2 ANQGSEA. The DNA of the CDR3 is TGCAGCGTATTACTAGCGGGCCTCGTCTACGAGCAGTACTTC. Residues: CSVLLAGLVYEQYF.

This chain uses TRBV28 with TRBJ1-5; 9 nucleotides match TRBD1. Trimming cost V 8 bases and J 0 bases; bases outside gene matches: 23. This CDR3 contains 21 residues. Germline lookup yields CDR1 MDHEN and CDR2 SYDVKM. CDR3 nucleotides: TGTGCCAGCGCGAATCAGCTTGGGACAGGGAGCCGGGATTATAGCAATCAGCCCCAGCATTTT. Amino acid sequence: CASANQLGTGSRDYSNQPQHF.

Concerning this clone itself: Other DNA sequences of this sample code for an identical CDR3. J is TRBJ1-2 and V is TRBV6-5; D is unclear. The CDR3 is 13 residues long. Germline V CDR1 and CDR2: MNHEY, SVGAGI. Between the trimmed V and J ends, which lost 6 bases and 7 bases, there was a span of 15 bases. CDR3 in amino acids: CASSSDLGRGYTF. Here the CDR3 DNA reads TGTGCCAGCAGCTCGGACCTTGGTCGTGGCTACACCTTC.

The chain combines TRBV7-3 with TRBJ1-1; D not certain. The CDR3 totals 12 residues. V shed 8 bases and J shed 11 bases, with 18 bases lying between them. The germline CDR1 and CDR2 sequences are SGHTA and FQGTGA. CDR3 region: CASRKGRVSAFF. CDR3 nucleotides: TGTGCCAGCCGAAAGGGCAGAGTGAGCGCTTTCTTT. The variable domain in full, with the rest retrieved from reference TRBV7-3 and TRBJ1-1, is GAGVSQTPSNKVTEKGKYVELRCDPISGHTALYWYRQSLGQGPEFLIYFQGTGAADDSGLPNDRFFAVRPEGSVSTLKIQRTERGDSAVYLCASRKGRVSAFFGQGTRLTVV.